The next 25 T cell receptor beta chains were all read from a single sample in a study of blood T cell repertoires in COVID-19. Sequenced by immunoSEQ multiplex PCR; TCRdb stores in-frame clones only, minus some. The repertoire holds 310,000 or so clones, around 90% seen once, with 2% to 2.5% in the top ten. The sample taken for sequencing was peripheral blood. Receptor source: a woman between 50 and 59 years old who had recovered from COVID-19.

The J gene is TRBJ2-7, the V gene TRBV5-6, with 10 bases aligning to TRBD2. This CDR3 has 16 residues. V was clipped by 2 bases and J by 1 base; unmatched bases: 6. Per germline, CDR1 SGHDT and CDR2 YYEEEE. The CDR3 region has the DNA TGTGCCAGCAGCTTATATTCTAGCGGGAGTTCCTACGAGCAGTACTTC. Translated: CASSLYSSGSSYEQYF.

The chain links TRBV6-1 to TRBJ2-7; 9 bases match TRBD1. J gave up 0 bases and V 3 bases, and 9 bases lay outside the gene matches. The CDR3 runs to 17 residues. Germline V gene sequence: CDR1 MNHNS, CDR2 SASEGT. The CDR3 nucleotides read TGTGCCAGCAGTGACTACCTCGGGGGACAGGGCTCCTACGAGCAGTACTTC. Translation: CASSDYLGGQGSYEQYF.

The chain has TRBV6-2 or TRBV6-3 and TRBJ1-2; weak D call: TRBD1 (5 bases). Trimming left V 6 bases short and J 1 base short, with 12 bases between. The CDR3 runs 14 residues. The V gene's germline CDR1 is MNHEY and CDR2 SVGEGT. The CDR3 is CASSLPGHNYGYTF. In DNA, the CDR3 is TGTGCCAGCAGCCTCCCTGGACATAACTATGGCTACACCTTC.

The chain recombines TRBV5-4 with TRBJ2-1, with D possibly matching TRBD2 (5 bases). The CDR3 sequence is 15 residues long. Trimming took 2 bases from V and 5 from J, leaving 14 bases between them. Germline CDR1 is SGHNT and CDR2 is YYREEE (reference sequence). The CDR3 DNA reads TGTGCCAGCAGCTTCCGGGGTTTCGGGAACAATGAGCAGTTCTTC. Translated: CASSFRGFGNNEQFF.

The genes are TRBV2 and TRBJ2-3; perhaps TRBD1 as D (5 bases). CDR1 and CDR2 (germline): SNHLY, FYNNEI. Trimming cost V 7 bases and J 0 bases, with 11 bases left between them. The CDR3 is 14 amino acids. The CDR3 bases are TGTGCCAGCAAGTCAGGGTCAAGCACAGATACGCAGTATTTT. Amino acid sequence: CASKSGSSTDTQYF.

J is TRBJ1-4 and V is TRBV10-3, with unresolved D. V lost 2 bases and J 5 bases, leaving 15 bases between the germline ends. The CDR3 spans 16 residues. Germline loops: CDR1 ENHRY, CDR2 SYGVKD. This CDR3 is CAISEDRQGRNEKLFF. The DNA of the CDR3 is TGTGCCATCAGTGAGGACCGACAAGGGAGAAATGAAAAACTGTTTTTT.

In this sample, this clone turned up once. This chain links TRBV5-8 with TRBJ1-6, with D possibly TRBD1 on 5 matching bases. The germline V and J ends were trimmed by 7 bases and 2 bases, with 16 bases remaining between them. Germline V CDR1 and CDR2: SGHTS, YDEGEE. The length of the CDR3 is 16 residues. The chain's CDR3 is CASARGEVPYNSPLHF. DNA for the CDR3: TGTGCCAGCGCCCGAGGGGAGGTCCCCTATAATTCACCCCTCCACTTT.

The rearrangement joins TRBV15 to TRBJ1-2; D not resolved. Germline values: CDR1 LNHNV, CDR2 YYDKDF (reference sequence). V was trimmed by 0 bases and J by 5 bases, leaving 4 bases between them. The CDR3 extends over 12 amino acids. CDR3 protein: CATSRDRYGYTF. The CDR3 bases are TGTGCCACCAGCAGAGATAGATATGGCTACACCTTC.

The rearrangement joins TRBV28 to TRBJ2-2, with 11 bases aligning to TRBD2. Germline loops: CDR1 MDHEN, CDR2 SYDVKM. V trimming: 3 bases; J trimming: 6 bases; junction bases outside the gene matches: 12. The CDR3 sequence is 18 residues long. CDR3 in DNA: TGTGCCAGCAGTTTCCCCACCGGTAGCGGGAGGGCCCCCGGGGAGCTGTTTTTT. Translating gives CASSFPTGSGRAPGELFF.

V is TRBV6-2 or TRBV6-3 and J is TRBJ2-2, with TRBD1 as a possible D gene (6 bases). Trimming cost V 2 bases and J 4 bases, with 17 bases left between them. The germline CDR1 and CDR2 sequences are MNHEY and SVGEGT. The CDR3 covers 17 residues. As DNA, the CDR3 is TGTGCCAGCAGTTACCCCCCCGGGCAGGGGCCCACCGGGGAGCTGTTTTTT. Translation gives CASSYPPGQGPTGELFF.

The rearrangement joins TRBV3-1 (or the pseudogene TRBV3-2) to TRBJ1-1, with a tentative D call TRBD1 (5 bases). V gave up 0 bases and J gave up 11 bases, with 19 bases separating them. The V gene's germline CDR1 is LGHDT and CDR2 YNNKEL (reference sequence). This CDR3 is built from 15 residues. CDR3 sequence (DNA): TGTGCCAGCAGCCAAGATAGCAGGGCTTACAAGGGTGCTTTCTTT. Translated: CASSQDSRAYKGAFF.

The rearrangement uses TRBV19 and TRBJ1-5; D is perhaps TRBD1 (6 bases). Trimming left V 4 bases short and J 1 base short, with 17 bases between. Germline CDR1 and CDR2: LNHDA and SQIVND (reference sequence). CDR3 length: 17 amino acids. The CDR3 bases are TGTGCCAGTAGTAGAACAGGGCTTTGGACCAGCAATCAGCCCCAGCATTTT. Its translation: CASSRTGLWTSNQPQHF.

The rearrangement uses TRBV6-5 and TRBJ1-1, with D possibly TRBD1 on 5 matching bases. Germline CDR1 and CDR2: MNHEY and SVGAGI. Trimming took 6 bases from V and 10 from J, leaving 21 bases between them. The CDR3 spans 14 residues. CDR3 in DNA: TGTGCCAGCAGCACCGGTGGACAAAAGCTATCAGCTTTCTTT. Amino acids: CASSTGGQKLSAFF.

This chain connects TRBV14 to TRBJ2-7, with 7 bases lining up with TRBD1. Germline assignment: CDR1 SGHDN and CDR2 FVKESK. V trimming: 2 bases; J trimming: 0 bases; junction bases outside the gene matches: 10. The CDR3 runs to 17 residues. DNA of the CDR3: TGTGCCAGCAGCCAATCCGTGGGACAGAGGGGCTCCTACGAGCAGTACTTC. The encoded protein is CASSQSVGQRGSYEQYF. The full variable domain, its missing parts supplied by reference TRBV14 and TRBJ2-7, is EAGVTQFPSHSVIEKGQTVTLRCDPISGHDNLYWYRRVMGKEIKFLLHFVKESKQDESGMPNNRFLAERTGGTYSTLKVQPAELEDSGVYFCASSQSVGQRGSYEQYFGPGTRLTVT.

The rearrangement joins TRBV7-2 to TRBJ2-7; D unresolved. Germline V gives CDR1 SGHTA, CDR2 FQGNSA. The V gene lost 1 base and the J gene lost 4 bases, with 8 bases spanning the gap. CDR3 length: 13 residues. The CDR3 region has the DNA TGTGCCAGCAGCTTAGGTCCCTCGTACGAGCAGTACTTC. It is translated as CASSLGPSYEQYF. Filled out from reference TRBV7-2 and TRBJ2-7, the complete variable domain reads GAGVSQSPSNKVTEKGKDVELRCDPISGHTALYWYRQSLGQGLEFLIYFQGNSAPDKSGLPSDRFSAERTGGSVSTLTIQRTQQEDSAVYLCASSLGPSYEQYFGPGTRLTVT.

This rearrangement joins TRBV27 to TRBJ1-2; D is unresolved. This CDR3 spans 14 amino acids. CDR1 and CDR2 (germline): MNHEY, SMNVEV (reference sequence). Deletions cut 2 bases from V and 4 bases from J, with 11 bases between. The CDR3 bases are TGTGCCAGCAGTTTACGGTTCGGGTCCTATGGCTACACCTTC. Residues: CASSLRFGSYGYTF.

The chain links TRBV18 to TRBJ2-3; 9 bases fit TRBD2. V was clipped by 3 bases and J by 0 bases; unmatched bases: 1. The CDR3 totals 15 residues. Per germline, CDR1 KGHSH and CDR2 LQKENI. The CDR3 protein is CASSPTSGSTDTQYF. Written as DNA, the CDR3 is TGTGCCAGCTCACCGACTAGCGGTAGCACAGATACGCAGTATTTT.

This sequence joins TRBV15 and TRBJ2-1, with TRBD1 as a possible D gene (7 bases). The CDR3 extends over 14 amino acids. In germline, CDR1 is LNHNV, CDR2 YYDKDF (reference sequence). V was pared by 1 base and J by 9 bases, with 13 bases between. CDR3 protein: CATSRVLQGGEQFF. The CDR3 DNA sequence: TGTGCCACCAGCAGAGTTTTGCAGGGGGGTGAGCAGTTCTTC.

This sequence joins TRBV27 and TRBJ2-2; the D gene is possibly TRBD1 (5 bases). The CDR3 runs to 14 residues. V shed 2 bases and J shed 3 bases, with 7 bases lying between them. Germline CDR1 reads MNHEY; CDR2 reads SMNVEV (reference sequence). As DNA, the CDR3 is TGTGCCAGCAGTTTAAGGGGTTACACCGGGGAGCTGTTTTTT. Translated: CASSLRGYTGELFF.

The chain links TRBV19 to TRBJ1-1, with 9 bases matching TRBD1. The J segment lost 2 bases and the V segment lost 6 bases, leaving 7 bases of the junction unmatched. Germline V gene data show CDR1 as LNHDA and CDR2 as SQIVND (reference sequence). CDR3 length: 15 residues. CDR3 DNA sequence: TGTGCCAGTAGAATTCCGGGACAGGGTAACACTGAAGCTTTCTTT. It is translated as CASRIPGQGNTEAFF.

The CDR3 reads CASRPGTISSPLHF. The CDR3 DNA reads as TGTGCCAGCCGACCCGGGACAATTAGTTCACCCCTCCACTTT. The gene calls are TRBV6-5 and TRBJ1-6; perhaps TRBD1 as D (6 bases). The V gene lost 8 bases and the J gene lost 9 bases, with 17 bases spanning the gap. The CDR3 is 14 residues long. Germline V gives CDR1 MNHEY, CDR2 SVGAGI.

A single count supports this clone. This sequence joins TRBV24-1 and TRBJ2-2; 8 positions agree with TRBD1. The CDR3 runs 13 residues. Germline trimming cut 0 bases from V and 13 bases from J; bases unmatched to any gene: 3. CDR1 and CDR2 from the germline V gene are KGHDR and SFDVKD. The CDR3 here is CATSDLGQGGLFF. The CDR3 DNA follows: TGTGCCACCAGTGATTTGGGACAGGGTGGGCTGTTTTTT.

This clone was seen more than once but under ten times. In the same sample, other DNA sequences code for this CDR3. This chain connects TRBV4-2 to TRBJ2-5; 12 bases fit TRBD2. CDR3 length equals 15 residues. V was pared by 1 base and J by 5 bases, with 2 bases of the junction left unmatched. CDR1 is LGHNA, CDR2 YNFKEQ, per germline. The chain's CDR3 is CASSQASGGAETQYF. CDR3 DNA sequence: TGTGCCAGCAGCCAAGCTAGCGGGGGGGCCGAGACCCAGTACTTC.

The chain links TRBV7-2 to TRBJ1-2; no clear D gene. V was clipped by 0 bases and J by 2 bases, with 10 bases between them. This CDR3 has 15 amino acids. Germline assignment: CDR1 SGHTA and CDR2 FQGNSA. CDR3: CASSLAFNRNYGYTF. DNA of the CDR3: TGTGCCAGCAGCTTAGCGTTCAACAGAAACTATGGCTACACCTTC.

V and J are TRBV11-2 and TRBJ2-5; 9 nucleotides align to TRBD1. The CDR3 is 19 residues long. CDR1 and CDR2 (germline): SGHAT, FQNNGV. With 0 bases clipped from V and 7 bases from J, the junction kept 18 bases outside the gene matches. The chain's CDR3 is CASSLEYRGLGNGSRTQYF. CDR3 nucleotides: TGTGCCAGCAGCTTAGAGTACAGGGGGCTTGGTAATGGATCGCGGACCCAGTACTTC.